This paragraph reports one T cell receptor beta chain. These data belong to a study of cytomegalovirus exposure and HLA in healthy donors. This CDR3 has 15 residues. In germline, CDR1 is SGHTA, CDR2 FQGTGA. After removal of 4 bases from V and 5 bases from J, the junction contained 3 bases not matched to a gene. PCR amplification relied on 60 Vbeta primers (plus 13 Jbeta primers). Assay used: immunoSEQ multiplex PCR; TCRdb lists only in-frame clones, some missing. The sample includes approximately 150,000 clones, around 72% seen only once; the top ten take more than 2.5%. V is TRBV7-3 and J is TRBJ2-1; 12 bases line up with TRBD2. This clonotype originated in a female donor in good health and CMV-seronegative. The specimen was PBMCs. The CDR3 spells CASSSRTSGNNEQFF. The CDR3 bases are TGTGCCAGCAGCTCCCGGACTAGCGGGAACAATGAGCAGTTCTTC.